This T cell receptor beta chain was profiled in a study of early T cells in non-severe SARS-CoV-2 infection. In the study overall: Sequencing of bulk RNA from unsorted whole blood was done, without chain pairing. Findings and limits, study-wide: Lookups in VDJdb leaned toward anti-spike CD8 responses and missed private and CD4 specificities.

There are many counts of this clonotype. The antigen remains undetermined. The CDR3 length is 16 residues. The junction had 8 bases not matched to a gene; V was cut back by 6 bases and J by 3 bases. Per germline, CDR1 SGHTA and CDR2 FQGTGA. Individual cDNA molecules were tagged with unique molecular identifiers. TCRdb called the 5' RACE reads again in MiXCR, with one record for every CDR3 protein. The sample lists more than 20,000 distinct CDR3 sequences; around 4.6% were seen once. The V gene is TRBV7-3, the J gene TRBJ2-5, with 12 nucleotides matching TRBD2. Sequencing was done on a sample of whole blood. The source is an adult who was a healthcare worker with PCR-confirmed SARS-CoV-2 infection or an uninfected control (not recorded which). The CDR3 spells CASSSGTSGLEETQYF. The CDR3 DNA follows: TGTGCCAGCAGTTCCGGGACTAGCGGGTTAGAAGAGACCCAGTACTTC.